This T cell receptor beta chain was identified during a study of CD8 T cells in ankylosing spondylitis. A remark on this clonotype: Its cognate antigen is unknown.

The ends were cut back, 0 bases at V and 10 bases at J, with 9 bases in the middle. The germline CDR1 and CDR2 sequences are MNHEY and SVGEGT. The CDR3 consists of 13 residues. Regarding the study as a whole: Reportedly, disease-linked clones are significantly enriched in ankylosing spondylitis patients' matched synovial fluid. Earlier studies detected some motif variants in reactive arthritis synovial fluid and blood. Blood of patients with ankylosing spondylitis appeared to be characterized by a TCR beta motif of several highly homologous variants.

Quantitative barcoded 5'-RACE was used to prepare TCR beta libraries. TCRdb re-called the 5' RACE reads through MiXCR, storing one row per CDR3 protein. The table shows over 600,000 distinct CDR3 sequences, with roughly 19% occurring only once. The V and J genes are TRBV6-2 or TRBV6-3 and TRBJ1-4; D uncertain. Source material: blood, either unsorted or a sorted T cell fraction (not recorded which). The sequence was obtained from a male donor with ankylosing spondylitis. As DNA, the CDR3 is TGTGCCAGCAGTTACTCGACGGGAGGAAAACTGTTTTTT. Its translation: CASSYSTGGKLFF.